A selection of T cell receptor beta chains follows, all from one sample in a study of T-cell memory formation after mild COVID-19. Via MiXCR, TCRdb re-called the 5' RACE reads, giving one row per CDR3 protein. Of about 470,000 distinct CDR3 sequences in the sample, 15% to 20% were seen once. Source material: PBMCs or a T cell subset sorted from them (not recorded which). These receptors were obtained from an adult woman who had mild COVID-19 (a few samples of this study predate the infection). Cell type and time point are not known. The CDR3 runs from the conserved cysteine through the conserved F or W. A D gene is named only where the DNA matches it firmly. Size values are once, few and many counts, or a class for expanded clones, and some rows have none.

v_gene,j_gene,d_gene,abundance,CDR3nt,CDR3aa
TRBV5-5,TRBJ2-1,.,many,TGTGCCAGCAGCTTGTTGTCCGGGGCTAACAATGAGCAGTTCTTC,CASSLLSGANNEQFF
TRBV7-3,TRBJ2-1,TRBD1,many,TGTGCCAGCAGCAAGCCGGGACAGGGATACAATGAGCAGTTCTTC,CASSKPGQGYNEQFF
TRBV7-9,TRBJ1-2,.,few,TGTGCCAGCAGCTTATCGGGAAGTGGTGGCTACACCTTC,CASSLSGSGGYTF
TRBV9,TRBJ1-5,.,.,TGTGCCAGCAGCGCAGAGGGGGGTAGCAATCAGCCCCAGCATTTT,CASSAEGGSNQPQHF
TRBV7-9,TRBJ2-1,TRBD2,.,TGTGCCAGCAGTGGCGCGGGAGGGTCCTACAATGAGCAGTTCTTC,CASSGAGGSYNEQFF
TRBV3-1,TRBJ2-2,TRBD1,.,TGTGCCAGCAGCCCCGGGACAGGGGTCACCGGGGAGCTGTTTTTT,CASSPGTGVTGELFF
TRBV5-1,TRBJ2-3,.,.,TGCGCCAGCAGCTTGGGTAAAGGGGTTAGCTCGCAGTATTTT,CASSLGKGVSSQYF
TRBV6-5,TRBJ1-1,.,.,TGTGCCAGCAGGACAGGGAACACTGAAGCTTTCTTT,CASRTGNTEAFF
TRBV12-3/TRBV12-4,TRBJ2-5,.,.,TGTGCCAGCAGTTTGGTGCAGGGGGGTCAAGAGACCCAGTACTTC,CASSLVQGGQETQYF
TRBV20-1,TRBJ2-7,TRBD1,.,TGCAGTGCCCGACCGGGACAGGGGGCGCAATACGAGCAGTACTTC,CSARPGQGAQYEQYF
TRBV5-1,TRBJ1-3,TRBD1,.,TGCGCCAGCAGCCGGACACCCCAGGGGGACACCATATATTTT,CASSRTPQGDTIYF
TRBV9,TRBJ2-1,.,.,TGTGCCAGCAGACCCTCAGGGGTACGGGGCAATGAGCAGTTCTTC,CASRPSGVRGNEQFF
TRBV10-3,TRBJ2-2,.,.,TGTGCCATCAGTGAGTCGAGTCCGCCGGAGCTGTTTTTT,CAISESSPPELFF
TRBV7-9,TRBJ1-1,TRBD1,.,TGTGCCAATGACAGGGGATTGAACACTGAAGCTTTCTTT,CANDRGLNTEAFF
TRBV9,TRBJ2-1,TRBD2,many,TGTGCCAGCAGCCCCGGAGGAGTCGGCGGGGGGTACAATGAGCAGTTCTTC,CASSPGGVGGGYNEQFF
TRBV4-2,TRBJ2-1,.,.,TGTGCCAGCAGCCAAAGGAAGGGTATCTCTGGGAATGAGCAGTTCTTC,CASSQRKGISGNEQFF
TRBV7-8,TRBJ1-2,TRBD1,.,TGTGCCAGCAGCTTACGGGGACAGGGCTTAAAGGGCTACACCTTC,CASSLRGQGLKGYTF
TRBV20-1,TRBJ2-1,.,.,TGCAGTGCTAGTGGGGGGAGTGAGCAGTTCTTC,CSASGGSEQFF
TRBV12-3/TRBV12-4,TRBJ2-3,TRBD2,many,TGTGCCAGCAGTGGGACTAGCGGGGGGATAAAAGATACGCAGTATTTT,CASSGTSGGIKDTQYF
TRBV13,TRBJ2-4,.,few,TGTGCCAGCAGCTTAGGAAATCAGATCTTAGCCAAAAACATTCAGTACTTC,CASSLGNQILAKNIQYF
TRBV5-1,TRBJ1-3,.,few,TGCGCCAGCAGCTTGGGGCCCGGGGACCGTGCTGGAAACACCATATATTTT,CASSLGPGDRAGNTIYF
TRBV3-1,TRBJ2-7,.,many,TGTGCCAGCAGCCAAGGGGTCTACGAGCAGTACTTC,CASSQGVYEQYF
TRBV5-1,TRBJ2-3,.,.,TGCGCCAGTAGCCCCGATGGAACAGCAGGTGCGGATACGCAGTATTTT,CASSPDGTAGADTQYF
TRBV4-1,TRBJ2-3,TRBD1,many,TGCGCCAGCAGCCAAGTTTTTTCTACAGGGGTGGAAGATACGCAGTATTTT,CASSQVFSTGVEDTQYF
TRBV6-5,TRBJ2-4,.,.,.,CASSSSRSKNIQYF
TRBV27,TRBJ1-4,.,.,TGTGCCAGCAGTTCCCATTACCCCACTAGAGCTAATGAAAAACTGTTTTTT,CASSSHYPTRANEKLFF
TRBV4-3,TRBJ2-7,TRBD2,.,TGCGCCAGCAGCCAAGAATATGGTAGCGGGAGCTACGAGCAGTACTTC,CASSQEYGSGSYEQYF
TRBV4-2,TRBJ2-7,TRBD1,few,TGTGCCAGCAGCCAAGATGAAATGGGACAGTCCTACGAGCAGTACTTC,CASSQDEMGQSYEQYF
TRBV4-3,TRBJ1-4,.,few,TGCGCCAGCAGCCAAGAAGGAGGACGGCAGGTTTTCGATAATGAAAAACTGTTTTTT,CASSQEGGRQVFDNEKLFF
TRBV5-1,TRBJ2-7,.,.,TGCGCCAGCATGTCGGACCTCGGGGACGAGCAGTACTTC,CASMSDLGDEQYF
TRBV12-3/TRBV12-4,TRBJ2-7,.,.,TGTGCCAGCAGTTCCACAATGGAGCAGTACTTC,CASSSTMEQYF
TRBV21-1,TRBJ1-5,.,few,TGTGCCAGCAGCAATAGGGAACGCAATCAGCCCCAGCATTTT,CASSNRERNQPQHF
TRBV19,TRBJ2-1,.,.,TGTGCCAGTAGTATAACGTCGCCTTACAATGAGCAGTTCTTC,CASSITSPYNEQFF
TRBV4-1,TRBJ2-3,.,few,TGCGCCAGCAGCCAAGCGCACGGTTCAGCGGGTGGCACAGATACGCAGTATTTT,CASSQAHGSAGGTDTQYF
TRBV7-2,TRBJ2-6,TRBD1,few,TGTGCCAGCAGCCCAGGGGGTACTGGGGCCAACGTCCTGACTTTC,CASSPGGTGANVLTF
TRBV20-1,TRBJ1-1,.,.,TGCAGTGCGGTCCGGGAGCCCAACACTGAAGCTTTCTTT,CSAVREPNTEAFF
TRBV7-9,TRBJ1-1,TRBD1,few,TGTGCCAGCACCTTTATGCCGGGACAGACAGACACTGAAGCTTTCTTT,CASTFMPGQTDTEAFF
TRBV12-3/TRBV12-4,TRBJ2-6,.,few,TGTGCCAGCACCCTAAGGAGCTCTGGGGCCAACGTCCTGACTTTC,CASTLRSSGANVLTF
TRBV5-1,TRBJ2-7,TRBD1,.,TGCGCCAGCAGCTGGACCGGACAGGGTCGAGGCGAGCAGTACTTC,CASSWTGQGRGEQYF
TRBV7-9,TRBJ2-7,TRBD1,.,TGTGCCAGCAGCTTAGGGGGACAGGGAAGGACCTACGAGCAGTACTTC,CASSLGGQGRTYEQYF
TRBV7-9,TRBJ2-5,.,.,TGTGCCAGCAGCTTACCAGGGGTGGCGACCCAGTACTTC,CASSLPGVATQYF